Presented here are 17 T cell receptor beta chains from one specimen sequenced in a study of T cell repertoires in cytomegalovirus infection (dated by TCRdb to the late 2010s). For these receptors, no antigen is known. The sequencer was an Illumina HiSeq 1500. TCRdb itself trimmed the public reads at Q25 with fastp, ran MiXCR and retained productive beta chains. When rows share a CDR3 protein, they turn into one entry using the most common DNA and genes. The sample table records a few hundred thousand distinct CDR3 sequences; roughly 42% of these occur just once. The ten largest clonotypes hold just under 45% of the sample. The treatment or condition label here, explained by the study, means: in vitro stimulation with specific CMV peptide epitopes to enrich CMV-specific T cells. Source: cultured PBMCs, taken from culture after CMV antigen stimulation. The receptors come from a human donor in good health (CMV status not recorded). Some clones in this sample may be carry-over from other donors' samples.

This clonotype was counted only a few times. The V gene is TRBV7-9, the J gene TRBJ2-7; no clear D. Germline assignment: CDR1 SEHNR and CDR2 FQNEAQ (reference sequence). Trimming removed 7 bases at V and 4 bases at J, with 14 bases between. The CDR3 covers 13 residues. Here the CDR3 reads CASTTTTLYEQYF. DNA for the CDR3: TGTGCCAGCACCACCACAACCCTTTACGAGCAGTACTTC.

In this sample, this clonotype turned up a few times. V usage is TRBV29-1 and J usage is TRBJ2-1, with D perhaps matching TRBD2 (5 bases). Trimming stripped 8 bases from V and 4 bases from J, with 15 bases between. The CDR3 runs to 13 residues. Germline V gene lookup returns CDR1 SQVTM and CDR2 ANQGSEA. CDR3 loop: CSYRPSRYNEQFF. Written as DNA, the CDR3 is TGCAGCTACCGACCTAGCAGATACAATGAGCAGTTCTTC.

The CDR3 is CASSAGWGNQPQHF. The CDR3 DNA follows: TGTGCCAGCAGCGCGGGGTGGGGCAATCAGCCCCAGCATTTT. This rearrangement joins TRBV5-6 to TRBJ1-5, with D unresolved. Per the germline V gene, CDR1 is SGHDT and CDR2 is YYEEEE. CDR3 length: 14 residues. The V end lost 4 bases, the J end lost 2 bases, and 10 bases lay between the germline ends.

The sample holds a few counts of this clonotype. V and J are TRBV7-9 and TRBJ1-2; 10 bases agree with TRBD1. CDR1 is SEHNR and CDR2 is FQNEAQ in the germline V gene (reference sequence). The CDR3 loop spans 17 amino acids. Germline trimming cut 5 bases from V and 6 bases from J; bases unmatched to any gene: 15. DNA of the CDR3: TGTGCCAGCAGCCCGCAATTCCCTACCGGGACAGGGGATGGCTACACCTTC. Translated, it gives CASSPQFPTGTGDGYTF.

Of note for this clonotype: A read error may be the cause here, since a much bigger clone is one base away. The DNA for the CDR3 is TGTGCCAACAGACATTCATGGACAGGGATAACAGATACGCAGTATTTT. Translating gives CANRHSWTGITDTQYF. The chain joins TRBV7-4 to TRBJ2-3, with 8 bases aligning to TRBD1. Losses at the gene ends were 10 bases for V and 3 bases for J; bases not matched to a gene: 15. The CDR3 is 16 residues long. CDR1 SGHVT and CDR2 SQSDAQ come from the germline V gene.

This rearrangement joins TRBV27 to TRBJ2-3; the D gene is possibly TRBD2 (6 bases). CDR1 is MNHEY, CDR2 SMNVEV, per germline (reference sequence). The germline V and J ends were trimmed by 3 bases and 0 bases, with 13 bases remaining between them. This CDR3 has 16 residues. Here the CDR3 reads CASSFLGGTSTDTQYF. CDR3 bases: TGTGCCAGCAGTTTTTTGGGGGGTACGAGCACAGATACGCAGTATTTT.

The J gene is TRBJ2-3, the V gene TRBV4-2; TRBD2 matches 10 bases. The CDR3 is made up of 17 amino acids. CDR1 and CDR2 from the germline V gene are LGHNA and YNFKEQ. V shed 4 bases, J shed 2 bases, and the junction held 9 bases outside the gene matches. The CDR3 protein is CASSPISGGKNTDTQYF. Written as DNA, the CDR3 is TGTGCCAGCAGCCCAATTAGCGGGGGGAAAAACACAGATACGCAGTATTTT.

The J gene is TRBJ2-5, the V gene TRBV7-9; 10 bases agree with TRBD2. The length of the CDR3 is 14 residues. The germline gives CDR1 SEHNR, CDR2 FQNEAQ (reference sequence). With 5 bases clipped from V and 3 bases from J, the junction kept 3 bases outside the gene matches. The CDR3 reads CASSQSGGEETQYF. DNA of the CDR3: TGTGCCAGCAGCCAGAGCGGGGGGGAAGAGACCCAGTACTTC.

J is TRBJ1-2 and V is TRBV29-1; 7 positions match TRBD1. CDR1 and CDR2 (germline): SQVTM, ANQGSEA. With 0 bases clipped from V and 4 bases from J, the junction kept 8 bases outside the gene matches. CDR3 length: 15 residues. The CDR3 spells CSVEDPGAGGYGYTF. In nucleotides, the CDR3 is TGCAGCGTTGAAGATCCAGGGGCAGGGGGCTATGGCTACACCTTC.

As regards this clonotype: One junction end does not reproduce the germline sequence, and a read error may be involved. The J gene is TRBJ2-1, the V gene TRBV7-2, with 7 bases matching TRBD2. Germline V gene sequence: CDR1 SGHTA, CDR2 FQGNSA. The CDR3 runs 13 residues. CDR3 in DNA: TGTGCCAGCGCGCTCGGGGGGATCAATGTGCAGTTCTTC. Translated: CASALGGINVQFF.

In DNA, the CDR3 is TGTGCCAGCAGCTTAGCAGCACAGGGGGCAGGCGCAGATACGCAGTATTTT. As protein: CASSLAAQGAGADTQYF. This sequence joins TRBV7-2 and TRBJ2-3, with 9 bases fitting TRBD1. The CDR3 loop spans 17 amino acids. J lost 4 bases, V lost 0 bases, and 8 bases had no gene match. The V gene's germline CDR1 is SGHTA and CDR2 FQGNSA.

This clonotype appeared once. V and J are TRBV19 and TRBJ2-4, with unresolved D. This CDR3 is 12 amino acids long. Trimming shortened V by 3 bases and J by 6 bases, and 6 bases separated the two germline ends. Germline CDR1 and CDR2: LNHDA and SQIVND (reference sequence). CDR3 DNA: TGTGCCAGTAGTATGTGGGGAAACATTCAGTACTTC. Residues: CASSMWGNIQYF.

This chain uses TRBV6-1 with TRBJ1-6; D is undetermined. The ends were cut back, 11 bases at V and 7 bases at J, with 15 bases in the middle. CDR3 length equals 13 residues. Germline V lookup: CDR1 MNHNS, CDR2 SASEGT. The CDR3 region is CAASRSYNSPLHF. As DNA, the CDR3 is TGTGCCGCGTCACGTAGCTACAATTCACCCCTCCACTTT.

This clonotype has only a few counts. The chain employs TRBV7-2 and TRBJ2-3; D not certain. V was shortened by 4 bases and J by 2 bases, with 10 bases between the two germline ends. This CDR3 has 14 residues. The germline V gene has CDR1 SGHTA and CDR2 FQGNSA. CDR3 bases: TGTGCCAGCAGCTATTCCGTGAACACAGATACGCAGTATTTT. Protein sequence: CASSYSVNTDTQYF. The variable domain in full, with the rest retrieved from reference TRBV7-2 and TRBJ2-3, is GAGVSQSPSNKVTEKGKDVELRCDPISGHTALYWYRQSLGQGLEFLIYFQGNSAPDKSGLPSDRFSAERTGGSVSTLTIQRTQQEDSAVYLCASSYSVNTDTQYFGPGTRLTVL.

This clonotype was seen a handful of times. The J gene is TRBJ2-7, the V gene TRBV12-3 or TRBV12-4, with 13 bases fitting TRBD2. The trim removed 5 bases at V and 4 bases at J, leaving 5 bases unmatched. The CDR3 has 15 residues. The DNA for the CDR3 is TGTGCCAGCAGTACCCGACTAGCGGGGGGTTACGAGCAGTACTTC. Translated, it gives CASSTRLAGGYEQYF.

The table lists this clonotype with a few counts. The rearrangement links TRBV6-1 to TRBJ2-1, with 7 positions matching TRBD2. Germline V gene data show CDR1 as MNHNS and CDR2 as SASEGT. The CDR3 has 17 residues. Unmatched junction bases numbered 16, after V lost 3 bases and J lost 8 bases. For the CDR3, the DNA is TGTGCCAGCAGTGAGACAGTCCCCTCCTACGCGGGGGATGAGCAGTTCTTC. Residues: CASSETVPSYAGDEQFF.

This clonotype appeared a few times. The genes are TRBV6-6 and TRBJ1-1; D perhaps matches TRBD1 (6 bases). Trimming removed 7 bases at V and 4 bases at J, with 19 bases between. The CDR3 covers 15 residues. Germline loops: CDR1 MNHNY, CDR2 SVGAGI (reference sequence). The chain's CDR3 is CASTGGGARSTEAFF. The DNA for the CDR3 is TGTGCCAGCACGGGTGGGGGGGCGAGGTCCACTGAAGCTTTCTTT.